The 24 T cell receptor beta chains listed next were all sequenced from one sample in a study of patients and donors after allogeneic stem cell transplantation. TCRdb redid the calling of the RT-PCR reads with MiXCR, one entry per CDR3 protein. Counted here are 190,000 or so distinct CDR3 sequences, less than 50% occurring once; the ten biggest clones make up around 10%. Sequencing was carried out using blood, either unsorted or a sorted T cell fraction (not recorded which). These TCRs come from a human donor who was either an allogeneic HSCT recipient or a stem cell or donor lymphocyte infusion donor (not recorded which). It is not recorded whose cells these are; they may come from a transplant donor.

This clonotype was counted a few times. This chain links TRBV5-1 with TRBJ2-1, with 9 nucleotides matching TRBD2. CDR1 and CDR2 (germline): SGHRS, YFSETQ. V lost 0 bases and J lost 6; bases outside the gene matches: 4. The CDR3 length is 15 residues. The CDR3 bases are TGCGCCAGCAGCTTGGGGCTAGCGGGGTCCAATGAGCAGTTCTTC. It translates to CASSLGLAGSNEQFF.

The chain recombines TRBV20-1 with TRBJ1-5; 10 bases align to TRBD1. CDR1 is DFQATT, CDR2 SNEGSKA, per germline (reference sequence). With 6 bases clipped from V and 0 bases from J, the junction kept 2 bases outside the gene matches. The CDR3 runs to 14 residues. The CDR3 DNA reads TGCAGTGCCGGGACAGGGGTTAGCAATCAGCCCCAGCATTTT. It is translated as CSAGTGVSNQPQHF.

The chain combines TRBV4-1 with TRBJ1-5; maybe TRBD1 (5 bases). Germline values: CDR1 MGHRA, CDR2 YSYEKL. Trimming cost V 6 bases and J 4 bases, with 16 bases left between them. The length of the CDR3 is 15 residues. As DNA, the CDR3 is TGCGCCAGCAGGCCCCACTGGGGGTCGAATCAGCCCCAGCATTTT. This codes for CASRPHWGSNQPQHF.

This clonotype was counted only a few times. The CDR3 region has the DNA TGCAGTGCTAGATTGACCGGGACAGGAGATTACTATGGCTACACCTTC. This translates into CSARLTGTGDYYGYTF. The chain has TRBV20-1 and TRBJ1-2, with TRBD1 matching 8 bases. Looked up from germline, CDR1 is DFQATT and CDR2 is SNEGSKA (reference sequence). The CDR3 is 16 residues long. V was clipped by 2 bases and J by 3 bases; unmatched bases: 11.

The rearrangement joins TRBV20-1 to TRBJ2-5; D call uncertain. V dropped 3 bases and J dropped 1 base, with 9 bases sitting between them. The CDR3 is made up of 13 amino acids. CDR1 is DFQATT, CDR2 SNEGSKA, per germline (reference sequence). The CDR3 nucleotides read TGCAGTGCTAGGAGACACCCCCAAGAGACCCAGTACTTC. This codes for CSARRHPQETQYF.

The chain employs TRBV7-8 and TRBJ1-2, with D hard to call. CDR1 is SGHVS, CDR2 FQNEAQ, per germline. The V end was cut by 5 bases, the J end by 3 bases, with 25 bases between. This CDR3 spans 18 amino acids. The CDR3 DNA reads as TGTGCCAGCAGCGCTCGAGGTCGGCCACGGCATAACGACTATGGCTACACCTTC. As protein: CASSARGRPRHNDYGYTF.

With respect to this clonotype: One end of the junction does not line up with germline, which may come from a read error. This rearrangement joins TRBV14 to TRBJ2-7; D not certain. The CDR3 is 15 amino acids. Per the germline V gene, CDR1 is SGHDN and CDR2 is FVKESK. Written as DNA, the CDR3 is TGTGCCAGCAGCCAAGCAATGCTGCAGGTCTCTCGGCTCGACTTC. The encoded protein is CASSQAMLQVSRLDF.

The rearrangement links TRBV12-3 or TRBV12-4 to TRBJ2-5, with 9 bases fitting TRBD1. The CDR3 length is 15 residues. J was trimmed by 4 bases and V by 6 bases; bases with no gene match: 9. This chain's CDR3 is CASSSGTGSRETQYF. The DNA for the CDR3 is TGTGCCAGCAGCTCCGGGACAGGGAGTCGAGAGACCCAGTACTTC.

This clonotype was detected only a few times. In nucleotides, the CDR3 is TGTGCCAGCAGACAGGGACAGGGGATGGACACCATATATTTT. This encodes CASRQGQGMDTIYF. V usage is TRBV12-3 or TRBV12-4 and J usage is TRBJ1-3, with 10 bases matching TRBD1. V dropped 6 bases and J dropped 8; count of bases not matched to a gene: 7. The CDR3 spans 14 residues.

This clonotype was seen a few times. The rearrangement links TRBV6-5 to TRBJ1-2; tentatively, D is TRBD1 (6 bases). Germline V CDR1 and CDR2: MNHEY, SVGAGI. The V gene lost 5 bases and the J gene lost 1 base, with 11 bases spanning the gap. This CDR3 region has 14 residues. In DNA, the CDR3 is TGTGCCAGCAGTCGGGGACATTTTAACTATGGCTACACCTTC. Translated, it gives CASSRGHFNYGYTF.

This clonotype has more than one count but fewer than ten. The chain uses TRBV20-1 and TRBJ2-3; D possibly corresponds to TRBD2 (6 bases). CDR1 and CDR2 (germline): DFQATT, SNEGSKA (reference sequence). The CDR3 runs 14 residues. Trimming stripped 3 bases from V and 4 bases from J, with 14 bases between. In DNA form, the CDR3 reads TGCAGTGCTAGTACGCGGGGTTTGCCAGATACGCAGTATTTT. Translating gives CSASTRGLPDTQYF.

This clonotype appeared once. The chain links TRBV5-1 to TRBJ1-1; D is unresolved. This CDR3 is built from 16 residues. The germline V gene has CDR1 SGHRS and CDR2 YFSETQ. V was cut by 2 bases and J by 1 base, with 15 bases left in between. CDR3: CASSFRTVGSNTEAFF. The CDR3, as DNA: TGCGCCAGCAGCTTCCGTACTGTCGGTTCGAACACTGAAGCTTTCTTT.

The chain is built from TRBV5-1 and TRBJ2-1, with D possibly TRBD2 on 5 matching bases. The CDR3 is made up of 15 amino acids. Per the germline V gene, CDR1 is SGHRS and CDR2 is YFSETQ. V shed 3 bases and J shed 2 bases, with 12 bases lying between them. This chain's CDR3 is CASSYGGGPYNEQFF. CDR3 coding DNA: TGCGCCAGCAGCTACGGAGGAGGCCCCTACAATGAGCAGTTCTTC. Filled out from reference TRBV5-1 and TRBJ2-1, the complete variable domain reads KAGVTQTPRYLIKTRGQQVTLSCSPISGHRSVSWYQQTPGQGLQFLFEYFSETQRNKGNFPGRFSGRQFSNSRSEMNVSTLELGDSALYLCASSYGGGPYNEQFFGPGTRLTVL.

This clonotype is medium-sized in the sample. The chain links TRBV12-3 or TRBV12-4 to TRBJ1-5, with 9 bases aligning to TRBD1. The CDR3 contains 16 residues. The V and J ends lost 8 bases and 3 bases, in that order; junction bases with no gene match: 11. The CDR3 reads CASRDRGKASNQPQHF. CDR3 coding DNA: TGTGCCAGCCGCGACAGGGGGAAAGCATCCAATCAGCCCCAGCATTTT.

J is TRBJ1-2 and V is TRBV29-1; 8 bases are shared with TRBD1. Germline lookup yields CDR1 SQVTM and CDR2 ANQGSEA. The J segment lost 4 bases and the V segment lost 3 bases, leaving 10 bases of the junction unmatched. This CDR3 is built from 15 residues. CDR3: CSVETRTGLPYGYTF. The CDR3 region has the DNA TGCAGCGTTGAGACACGGACAGGGCTTCCCTATGGCTACACCTTC.

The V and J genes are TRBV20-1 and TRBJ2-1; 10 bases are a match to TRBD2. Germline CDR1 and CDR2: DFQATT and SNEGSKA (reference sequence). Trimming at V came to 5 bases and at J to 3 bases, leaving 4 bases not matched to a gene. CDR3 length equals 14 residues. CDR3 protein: CSAPLAGSYNEQFF. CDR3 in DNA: TGCAGTGCTCCACTAGCGGGGAGCTACAATGAGCAGTTCTTC.

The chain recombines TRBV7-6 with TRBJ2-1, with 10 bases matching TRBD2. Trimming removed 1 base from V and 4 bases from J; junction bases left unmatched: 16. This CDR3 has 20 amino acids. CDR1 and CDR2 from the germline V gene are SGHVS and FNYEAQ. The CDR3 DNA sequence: TGTGCCAGCAGCTTAGGGGATCGACTAGCGGGCCCGGGTCGATACAATGAGCAGTTCTTC. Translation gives CASSLGDRLAGPGRYNEQFF.

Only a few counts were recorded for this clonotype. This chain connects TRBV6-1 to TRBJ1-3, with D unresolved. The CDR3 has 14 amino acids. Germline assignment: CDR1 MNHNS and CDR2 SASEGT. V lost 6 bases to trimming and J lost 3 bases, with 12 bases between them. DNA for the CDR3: TGTGCCAGCAGGGCCAGCAGGAATGGAAACACCATATATTTT. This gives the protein CASRASRNGNTIYF.

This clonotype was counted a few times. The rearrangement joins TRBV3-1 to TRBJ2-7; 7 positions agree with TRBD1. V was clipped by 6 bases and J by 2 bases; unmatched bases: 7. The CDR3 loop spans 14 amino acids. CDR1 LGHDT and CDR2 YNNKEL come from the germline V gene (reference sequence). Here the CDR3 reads CASSRLGTAYEQYF. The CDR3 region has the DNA TGTGCCAGCAGTCGCCTCGGGACAGCCTACGAGCAGTACTTC.

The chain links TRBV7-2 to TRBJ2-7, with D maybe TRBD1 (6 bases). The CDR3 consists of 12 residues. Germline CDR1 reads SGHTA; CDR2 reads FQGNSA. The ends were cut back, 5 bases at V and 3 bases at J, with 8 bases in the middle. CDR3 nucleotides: TGTGCCAGCAGCGGACAGTTCTACGAGCAGTACTTC. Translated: CASSGQFYEQYF.

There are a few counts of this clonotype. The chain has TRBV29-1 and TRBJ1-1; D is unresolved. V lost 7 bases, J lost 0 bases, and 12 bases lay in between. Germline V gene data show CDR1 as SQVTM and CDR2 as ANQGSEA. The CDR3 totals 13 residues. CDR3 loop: CSAGSSLNTEAFF. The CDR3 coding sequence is TGCAGCGCCGGAAGCAGCCTGAACACTGAAGCTTTCTTT.

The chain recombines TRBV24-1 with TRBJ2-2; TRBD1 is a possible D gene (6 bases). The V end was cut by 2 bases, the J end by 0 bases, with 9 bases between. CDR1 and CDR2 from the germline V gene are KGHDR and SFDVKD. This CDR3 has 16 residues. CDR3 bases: TGTGCCACCAGTGATTCCGGGACACCGAACACCGGGGAGCTGTTTTTT. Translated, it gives CATSDSGTPNTGELFF.

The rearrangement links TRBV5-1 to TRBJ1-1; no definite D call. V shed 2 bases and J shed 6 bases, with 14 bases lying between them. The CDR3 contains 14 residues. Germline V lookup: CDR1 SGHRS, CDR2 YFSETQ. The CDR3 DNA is TGCGCCAGCAGCTTCGAGAGTCAATCCGCTGAAGCTTTCTTT. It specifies CASSFESQSAEAFF. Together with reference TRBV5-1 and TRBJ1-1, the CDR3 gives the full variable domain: KAGVTQTPRYLIKTRGQQVTLSCSPISGHRSVSWYQQTPGQGLQFLFEYFSETQRNKGNFPGRFSGRQFSNSRSEMNVSTLELGDSALYLCASSFESQSAEAFFGQGTRLTVV.

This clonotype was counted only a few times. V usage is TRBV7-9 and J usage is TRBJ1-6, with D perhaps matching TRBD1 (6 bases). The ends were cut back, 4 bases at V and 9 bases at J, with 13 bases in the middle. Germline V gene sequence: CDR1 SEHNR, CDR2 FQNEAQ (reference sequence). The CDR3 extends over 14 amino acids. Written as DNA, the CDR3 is TGTGCCAGCAGCTCTCGGGGGCAGGGTTCACCCCTCCACTTT. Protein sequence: CASSSRGQGSPLHF. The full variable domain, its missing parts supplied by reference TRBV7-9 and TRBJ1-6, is DTGVSQNPRHKITKRGQNVTFRCDPISEHNRLYWYRQTLGQGPEFLTYFQNEAQLEKSRLLSDRFSAERPKGSFSTLEIQRTEQGDSAMYLCASSSRGQGSPLHFGNGTRLTVT.